The 2 T cell receptor beta chains given below trace back to one sample, sequenced in a study of blood T cell repertoires in COVID-19. Libraries were prepared by immunoSEQ multiplex PCR; TCRdb keeps only in-frame clonotypes and omits some of them. The table lists approximately 280,000 clones, roughly 80% of them singletons. Material: PBMCs or T cells enriched from blood (not recorded which). The receptors here all came from a man aged 40-49 years who had been exposed to COVID-19.

This rearrangement joins TRBV11-2 to TRBJ1-6, with 9 bases matching TRBD1. J was trimmed by 10 bases and V by 6 bases; bases with no gene match: 7. Per germline, CDR1 SGHAT and CDR2 FQNNGV. The CDR3 has 14 amino acids. This CDR3 reads CASRQQGAGSPLHF. DNA for the CDR3: TGTGCCAGCAGACAACAGGGGGCGGGATCACCCCTCCACTTT. Full variable domain (missing parts from reference TRBV11-2 and TRBJ1-6): EAGVAQSPRYKIIEKRQSVAFWCNPISGHATLYWYQQILGQGPKLLIQFQNNGVVDDSQLPKDRFSAERLKGVDSTLKIQPAKLEDSAVYLCASRQQGAGSPLHFGNGTRLTVT.

The rearrangement uses TRBV12-5 and TRBJ1-4; perhaps TRBD1 as D (5 bases). In germline, CDR1 is LGHNT, CDR2 FRNRAP. There are 13 residues in the CDR3. The V and J ends lost 6 bases and 8 bases respectively, with 13 bases between them. The CDR3: CASGRSGEEKLFF. CDR3 sequence (DNA): TGTGCTAGTGGGAGATCGGGGGAGGAAAAACTGTTTTTT.